One T cell receptor (beta chain) is described in this entry. This sample is drawn from a study of monozygotic twins with inflammatory bowel disease. This CDR3 is 11 amino acids long. Germline CDR1 DFQATT, CDR2 SNEGSKA (reference sequence). Nested PCRs (about 17 and 10 cycles, two total) were applied to TCRalpha and TCRbeta cDNA. TCRdb re-called the 5' RACE reads; one entry per CDR3 protein, DNA not given. Recorded for this sample: about 210,000 distinct CDR3 sequences. The source is a human donor with ulcerative colitis or Crohn's disease, or a healthy co-twin of an affected twin (not recorded which). The V call is TRBV20-1, the J call TRBJ2-1. Input material: blood. The CDR3 protein is CSARLLREQFF.